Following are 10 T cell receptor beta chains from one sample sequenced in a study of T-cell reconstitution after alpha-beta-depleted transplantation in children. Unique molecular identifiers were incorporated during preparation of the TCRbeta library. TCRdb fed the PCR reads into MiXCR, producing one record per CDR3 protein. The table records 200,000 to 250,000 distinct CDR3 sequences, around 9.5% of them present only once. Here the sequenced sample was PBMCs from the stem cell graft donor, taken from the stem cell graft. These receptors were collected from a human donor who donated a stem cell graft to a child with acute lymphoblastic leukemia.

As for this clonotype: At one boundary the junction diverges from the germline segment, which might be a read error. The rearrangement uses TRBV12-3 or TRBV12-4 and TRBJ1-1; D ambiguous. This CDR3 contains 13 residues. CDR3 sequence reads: CARSFGPNTEAFF. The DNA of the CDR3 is TGTGCCAGAAGTTTTGGGCCGAACACTGAAGCTTTCTTT.

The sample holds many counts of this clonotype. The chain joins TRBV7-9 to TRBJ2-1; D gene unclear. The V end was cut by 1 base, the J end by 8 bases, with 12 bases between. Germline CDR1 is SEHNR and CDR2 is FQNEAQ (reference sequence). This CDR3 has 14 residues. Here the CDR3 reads CASSLDLEPYEQFF. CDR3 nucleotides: TGTGCCAGCAGCTTAGACCTCGAACCTTATGAGCAGTTCTTC.

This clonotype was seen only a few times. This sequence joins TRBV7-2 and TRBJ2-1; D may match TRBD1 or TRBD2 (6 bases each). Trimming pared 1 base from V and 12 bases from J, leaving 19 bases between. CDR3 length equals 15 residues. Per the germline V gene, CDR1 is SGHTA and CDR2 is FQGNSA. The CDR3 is CASSLVGLNRVVQFF. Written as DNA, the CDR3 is TGTGCCAGCAGCTTAGTGGGACTGAACAGGGTGGTGCAGTTCTTC.

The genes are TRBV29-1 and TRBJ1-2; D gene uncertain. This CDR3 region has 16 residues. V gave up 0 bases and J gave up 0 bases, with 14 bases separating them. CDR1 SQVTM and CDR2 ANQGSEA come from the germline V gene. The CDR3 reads CSVEDNTEPTNYGYTF. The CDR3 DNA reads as TGCAGCGTTGAAGATAACACCGAACCAACTAACTATGGCTACACCTTC.

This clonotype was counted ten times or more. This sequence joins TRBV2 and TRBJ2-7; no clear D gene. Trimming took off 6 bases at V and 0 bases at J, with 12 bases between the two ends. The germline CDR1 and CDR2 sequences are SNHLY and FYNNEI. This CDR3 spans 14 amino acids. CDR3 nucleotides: TGTGCCAGCAGCCGGACGGAGAGCTCCTACGAGCAGTACTTC. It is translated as CASSRTESSYEQYF.

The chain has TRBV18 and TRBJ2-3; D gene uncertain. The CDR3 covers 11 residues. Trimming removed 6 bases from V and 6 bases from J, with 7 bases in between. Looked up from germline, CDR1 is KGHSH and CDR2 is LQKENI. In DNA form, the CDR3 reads TGTGCCAGCTCCACGGAGGATACGCAGTATTTT. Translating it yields CASSTEDTQYF.

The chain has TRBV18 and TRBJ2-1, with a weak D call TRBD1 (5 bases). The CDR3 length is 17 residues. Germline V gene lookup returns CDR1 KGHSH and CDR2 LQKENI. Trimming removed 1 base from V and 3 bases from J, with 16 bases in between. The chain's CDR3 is CASSPLRGSSFYNEQFF. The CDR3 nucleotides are TGTGCCAGCTCACCACTAAGGGGCTCATCATTCTACAATGAGCAGTTCTTC.

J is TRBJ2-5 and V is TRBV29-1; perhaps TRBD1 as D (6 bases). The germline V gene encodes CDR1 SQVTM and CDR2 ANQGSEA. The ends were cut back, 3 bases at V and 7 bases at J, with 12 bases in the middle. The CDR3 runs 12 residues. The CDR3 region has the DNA TGCAGCGTTGAGACAGGCTTTGGGACCCAGTACTTC. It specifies CSVETGFGTQYF.

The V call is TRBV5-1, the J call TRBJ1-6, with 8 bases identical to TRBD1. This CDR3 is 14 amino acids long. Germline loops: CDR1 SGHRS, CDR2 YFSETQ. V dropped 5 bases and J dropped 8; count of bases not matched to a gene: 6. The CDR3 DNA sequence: TGCGCCAGCAGAATCGGACAGGGTGATTCACCCCTCCACTTT. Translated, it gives CASRIGQGDSPLHF.

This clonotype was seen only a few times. The CDR3 region is CASSLASTTEAFF. The CDR3 bases are TGTGCCAGCAGTTTAGCTAGCACCACTGAAGCTTTCTTT. V is TRBV12-3 or TRBV12-4 and J is TRBJ1-1; D not certain. Trimming stripped 0 bases from V and 4 bases from J, with 6 bases between. The CDR3 is 13 residues long.